Listed here is a single TCR beta chain. Its target is not known. This sample was included in a study of T cell responses to AZD1222 COVID-19 vaccine. Overall study results and limits: Repertoires were collected only later (after the peak T cell response had occurred). Donors in the cohort were predominantly white British and more often female, and clonal diversity was possibly underestimated. There were vaccine-associated CD4 TCRs across spike, dominant at 160-218 and 743-854.

This CDR3 spans 12 amino acids. V was clipped by 5 bases and J by 0 bases, with 2 bases between them. Per germline, CDR1 LNHDA and CDR2 SQIVND (reference sequence). Repertoires were generated with immunoSEQ multiplex PCR, while TCRdb's copy carries only in-frame clones and drops some. The sample includes some 120,000 clones, about 90% of them seen just once. V gene TRBV19 combines with J gene TRBJ1-3, with unresolved D. This TCR was recovered from an adult in good health. This specimen consisted of peripheral blood, obtained on day 0 of AZD1222 vaccination. CDR3 bases: TGTGCCAGTAGTCCCTCTGGAAACACCATATATTTT. Translated, it gives CASSPSGNTIYF.